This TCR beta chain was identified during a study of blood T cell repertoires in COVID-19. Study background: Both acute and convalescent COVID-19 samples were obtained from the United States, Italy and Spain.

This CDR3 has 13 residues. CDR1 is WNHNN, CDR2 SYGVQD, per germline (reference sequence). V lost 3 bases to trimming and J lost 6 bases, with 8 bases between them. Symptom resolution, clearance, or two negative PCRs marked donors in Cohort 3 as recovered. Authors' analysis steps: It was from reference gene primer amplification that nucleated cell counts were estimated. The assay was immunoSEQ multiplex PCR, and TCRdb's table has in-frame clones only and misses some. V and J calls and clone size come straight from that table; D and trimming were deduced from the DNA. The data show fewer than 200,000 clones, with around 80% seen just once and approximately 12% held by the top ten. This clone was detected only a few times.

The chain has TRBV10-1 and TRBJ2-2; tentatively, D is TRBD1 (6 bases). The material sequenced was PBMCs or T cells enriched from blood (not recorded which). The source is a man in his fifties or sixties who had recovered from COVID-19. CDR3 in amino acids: CASSDTGSGELFF. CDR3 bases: TGCGCCAGCAGTGACACAGGGTCCGGGGAGCTGTTTTTT.